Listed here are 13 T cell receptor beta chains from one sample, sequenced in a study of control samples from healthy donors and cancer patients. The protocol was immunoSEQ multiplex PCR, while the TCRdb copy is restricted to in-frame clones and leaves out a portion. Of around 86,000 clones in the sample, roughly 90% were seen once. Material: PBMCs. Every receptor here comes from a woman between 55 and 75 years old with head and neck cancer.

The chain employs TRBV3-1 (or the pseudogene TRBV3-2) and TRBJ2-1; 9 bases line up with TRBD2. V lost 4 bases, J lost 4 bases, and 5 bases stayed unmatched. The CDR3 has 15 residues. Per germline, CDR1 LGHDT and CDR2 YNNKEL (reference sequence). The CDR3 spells CASSLYSGSYNEQFF. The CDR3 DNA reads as TGTGCCAGCAGCCTATATAGCGGGAGTTACAATGAGCAGTTCTTC.

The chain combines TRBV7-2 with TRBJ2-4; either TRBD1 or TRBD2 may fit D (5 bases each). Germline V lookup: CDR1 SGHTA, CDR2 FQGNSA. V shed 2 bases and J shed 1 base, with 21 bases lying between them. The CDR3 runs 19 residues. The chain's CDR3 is CASSLWRGVGFAAKNIQYF. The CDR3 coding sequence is TGTGCCAGCAGCTTATGGAGAGGGGTAGGATTCGCGGCCAAAAACATTCAGTACTTC.

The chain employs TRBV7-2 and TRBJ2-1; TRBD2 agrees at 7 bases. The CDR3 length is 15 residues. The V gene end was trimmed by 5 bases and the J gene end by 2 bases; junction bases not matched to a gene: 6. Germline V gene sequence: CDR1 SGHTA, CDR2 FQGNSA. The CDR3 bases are TGTGCCAGCAGCCTTTATAGCGGGCCCTACAATGAGCAGTTCTTC. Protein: CASSLYSGPYNEQFF. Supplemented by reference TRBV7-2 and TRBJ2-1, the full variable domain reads GAGVSQSPSNKVTEKGKDVELRCDPISGHTALYWYRQSLGQGLEFLIYFQGNSAPDKSGLPSDRFSAERTGGSVSTLTIQRTQQEDSAVYLCASSLYSGPYNEQFFGPGTRLTVL.

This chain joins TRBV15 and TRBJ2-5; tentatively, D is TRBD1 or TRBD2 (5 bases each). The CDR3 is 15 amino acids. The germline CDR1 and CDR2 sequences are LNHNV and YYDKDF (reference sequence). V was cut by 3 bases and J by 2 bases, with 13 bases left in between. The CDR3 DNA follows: TGTGCCACCAGCAGTGGGGGTTTACTACAAGAGACCCAGTACTTC. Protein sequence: CATSSGGLLQETQYF.

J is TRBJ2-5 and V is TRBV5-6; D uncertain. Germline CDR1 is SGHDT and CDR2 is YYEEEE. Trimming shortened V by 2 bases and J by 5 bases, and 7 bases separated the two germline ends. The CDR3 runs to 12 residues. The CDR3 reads CASSFDLETQYF. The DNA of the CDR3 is TGTGCCAGCAGCTTCGATCTGGAGACCCAGTACTTC.

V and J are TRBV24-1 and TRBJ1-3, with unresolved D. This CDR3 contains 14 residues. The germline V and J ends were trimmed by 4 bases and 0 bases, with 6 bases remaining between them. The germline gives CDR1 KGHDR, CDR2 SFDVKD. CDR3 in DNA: TGTGCCACCAGTGACCCCGGCTCTGGAAACACCATATATTTT. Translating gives CATSDPGSGNTIYF.

The CDR3 loop reads CASSRLTSGPYNEQFF. The CDR3 DNA reads TGTGCCAGCAGCCGGTTGACTAGCGGGCCATACAATGAGCAGTTCTTC. The genes are TRBV7-2 and TRBJ2-1, with 10 bases matching TRBD2. V lost 5 bases, J lost 4 bases, and 8 bases stayed unmatched. Germline CDR1 SGHTA, CDR2 FQGNSA. The CDR3 extends over 16 amino acids.

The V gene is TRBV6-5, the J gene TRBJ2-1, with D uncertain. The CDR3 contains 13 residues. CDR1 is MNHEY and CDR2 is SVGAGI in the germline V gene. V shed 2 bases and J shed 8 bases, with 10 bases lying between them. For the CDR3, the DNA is TGTGCCAGCAGTTACCATCAAAGTGATGAGCAGTTCTTC. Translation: CASSYHQSDEQFF.

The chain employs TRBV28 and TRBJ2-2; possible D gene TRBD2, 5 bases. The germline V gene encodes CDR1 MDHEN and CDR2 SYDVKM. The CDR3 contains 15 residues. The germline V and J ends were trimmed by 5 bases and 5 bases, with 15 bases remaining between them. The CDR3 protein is CASSPRVRRTGELFF. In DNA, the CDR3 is TGTGCCAGCAGTCCCCGAGTGAGGAGGACCGGGGAGCTGTTTTTT.

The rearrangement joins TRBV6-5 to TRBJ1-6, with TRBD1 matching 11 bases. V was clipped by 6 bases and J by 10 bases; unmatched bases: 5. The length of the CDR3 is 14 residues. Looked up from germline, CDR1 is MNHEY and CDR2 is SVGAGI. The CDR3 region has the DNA TGTGCCAGCAGACAGGACAGGGGGCTATCACCCCTCCACTTT. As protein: CASRQDRGLSPLHF.

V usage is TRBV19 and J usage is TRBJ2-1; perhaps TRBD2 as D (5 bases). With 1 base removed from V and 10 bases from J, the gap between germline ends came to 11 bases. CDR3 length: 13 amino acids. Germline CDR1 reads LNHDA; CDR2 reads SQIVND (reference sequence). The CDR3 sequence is CASSIAPGYEQFF. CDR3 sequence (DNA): TGTGCCAGTAGTATAGCCCCGGGGTACGAGCAGTTCTTC.

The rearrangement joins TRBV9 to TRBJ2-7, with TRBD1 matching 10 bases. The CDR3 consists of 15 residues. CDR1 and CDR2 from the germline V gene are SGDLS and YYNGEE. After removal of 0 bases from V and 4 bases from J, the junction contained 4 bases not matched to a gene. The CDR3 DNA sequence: TGTGCCAGCAGCGTAGGGGGGACAGGGGAATACGAGCAGTACTTC. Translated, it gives CASSVGGTGEYEQYF.

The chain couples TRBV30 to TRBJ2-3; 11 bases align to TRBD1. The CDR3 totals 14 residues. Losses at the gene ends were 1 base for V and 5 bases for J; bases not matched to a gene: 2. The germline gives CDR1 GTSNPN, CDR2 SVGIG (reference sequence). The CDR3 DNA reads TGTGCCTGGAGTGCCGGGACAGGGGGAGATACGCAGTATTTT. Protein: CAWSAGTGGDTQYF.